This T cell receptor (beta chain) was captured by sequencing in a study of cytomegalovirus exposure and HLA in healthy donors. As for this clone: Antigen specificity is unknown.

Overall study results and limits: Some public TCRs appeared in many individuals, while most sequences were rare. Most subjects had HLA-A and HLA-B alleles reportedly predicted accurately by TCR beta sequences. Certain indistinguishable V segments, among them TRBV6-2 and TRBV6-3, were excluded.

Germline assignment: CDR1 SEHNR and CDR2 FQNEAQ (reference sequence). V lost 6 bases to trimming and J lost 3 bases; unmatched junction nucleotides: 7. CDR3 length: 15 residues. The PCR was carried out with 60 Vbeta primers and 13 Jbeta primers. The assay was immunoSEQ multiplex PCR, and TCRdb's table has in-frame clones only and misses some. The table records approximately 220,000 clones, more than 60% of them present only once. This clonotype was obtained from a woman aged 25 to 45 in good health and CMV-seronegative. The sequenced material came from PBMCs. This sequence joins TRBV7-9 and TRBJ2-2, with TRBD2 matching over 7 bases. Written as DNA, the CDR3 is TGTGCCAGCAGGTGGGAGGGCCGGGACACCGGGGAGCTGTTTTTT. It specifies CASRWEGRDTGELFF.